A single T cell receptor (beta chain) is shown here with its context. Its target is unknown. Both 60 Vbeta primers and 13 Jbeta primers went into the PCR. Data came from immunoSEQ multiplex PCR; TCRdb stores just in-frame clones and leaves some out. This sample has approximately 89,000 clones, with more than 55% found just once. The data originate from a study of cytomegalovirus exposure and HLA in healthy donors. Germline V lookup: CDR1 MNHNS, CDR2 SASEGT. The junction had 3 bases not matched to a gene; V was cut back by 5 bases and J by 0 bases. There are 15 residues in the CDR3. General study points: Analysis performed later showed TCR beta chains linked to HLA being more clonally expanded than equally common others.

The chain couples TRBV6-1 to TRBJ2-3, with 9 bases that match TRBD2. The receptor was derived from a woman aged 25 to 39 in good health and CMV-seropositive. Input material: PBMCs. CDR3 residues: CASSTLAGSTDTQYF. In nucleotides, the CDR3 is TGTGCCAGCAGTACGCTAGCGGGGAGCACAGATACGCAGTATTTT.